The 15 T cell receptor beta chains in this list originate from one sample, sequenced in a study of regulatory T cells in long-lasting Graves disease. The time point here: persistent/refractory GD, antithyroid drugs over 5 years with positive TRAb. Following extraction of RNA from PBMCs, that RNA was used to make the TCR library. Arm-PCR of CDR3 regions with iRepertoire HTBI primers generated TCR beta libraries. TCRdb recomputed calls from the multiplex PCR reads with MiXCR, one row per CDR3 protein. The sample lists around 460,000 distinct CDR3 sequences; approximately 21% were seen once. This specimen was peripheral blood mononuclear cells (PBMCs), taken when the disease was refractory, from a patient treated with antithyroid drugs. All receptors derive from a female donor with Graves disease.

This clonotype was recorded many times. The V and J genes are TRBV28 and TRBJ2-5, with D perhaps matching TRBD2 (7 bases). From germline, CDR1 is MDHEN and CDR2 SYDVKM. Trimming removed 3 bases at V and 0 bases at J, with 20 bases between. The CDR3 is 18 residues long. The CDR3 DNA sequence: TGTGCCAGCAGTTTGCGAGCGGGGAAAAGGGGGTACCAAGAGACCCAGTACTTC. As protein: CASSLRAGKRGYQETQYF.

This clonotype occurred a few times. The V call is TRBV5-1, the J call TRBJ2-5; 14 bases fit TRBD2. The V segment lost 6 bases and the J segment 5 bases; nucleotides outside the gene matches: 18. Looked up from germline, CDR1 is SGHRS and CDR2 is YFSETQ. The CDR3 spans 19 residues. In nucleotides, the CDR3 is TGCGCCAGCAACCCTGGTGGGACTAGCGGGAGTTTTTTCGGTGAGACCCAGTACTTC. It encodes CASNPGGTSGSFFGETQYF.

Many counts were recorded for this clonotype. This CDR3 reads CSASTWGDSNQPQHF. CDR3 bases: TGCAGTGCCTCGACATGGGGGGATAGCAATCAGCCCCAGCATTTT. The chain carries TRBV20-1 and TRBJ1-5, with D perhaps matching TRBD1 (5 bases). Per the germline V gene, CDR1 is DFQATT and CDR2 is SNEGSKA (reference sequence). Trimming removed 6 bases at V and 0 bases at J, with 15 bases between. The CDR3 loop spans 15 amino acids.

This clonotype was seen at least ten times. The V gene is TRBV25-1, the J gene TRBJ1-4; perhaps TRBD1 as D (6 bases). There are 17 residues in the CDR3. Germline V gives CDR1 MGHDK, CDR2 SYGVNS. V was pared by 2 bases and J by 8 bases, with 21 bases between. CDR3 amino acids: CASSELQRGSRTEKLFF. Written as DNA, the CDR3 is TGTGCCAGCAGTGAACTTCAGAGGGGGAGCCGGACCGAAAAACTGTTTTTT. The whole variable domain, filled in from reference TRBV25-1 and TRBJ1-4, reads EADIYQTPRYLVIGTGKKITLECSQTMGHDKMYWYQQDPGMELHLIHYSYGVNSTEKGDLSSESTVSRIRTEHFPLTLESARPSHTSQYLCASSELQRGSRTEKLFFGSGTQLSVL.

This clonotype was recorded many times. The J gene is TRBJ2-5, the V gene TRBV28; 7 bases are shared with TRBD2. The CDR3 has 15 amino acids. V dropped 6 bases and J dropped 4; count of bases not matched to a gene: 11. Germline loops: CDR1 MDHEN, CDR2 SYDVKM. The CDR3 nucleotides read TGTGCCAGCAGGGGCGGGAGTATTGAGTCAGAGACCCAGTACTTC. Its protein product is CASRGGSIESETQYF.

This chain links TRBV27 with TRBJ1-5; D is unresolved. This CDR3 contains 15 residues. V gave up 6 bases and J gave up 0 bases, with 12 bases separating them. Germline values: CDR1 MNHEY, CDR2 SMNVEV (reference sequence). CDR3 coding DNA: TGTGCCAGCAGCCAGGACGGCTATAGCAATCAGCCCCAGCATTTT. Translated, it gives CASSQDGYSNQPQHF.

This clonotype was seen more than once but under ten times. The rearrangement links TRBV5-1 to TRBJ1-1, with D possibly TRBD1 on 6 matching bases. CDR1 is SGHRS and CDR2 is YFSETQ in the germline V gene. Trimming removed 7 bases from V and 2 bases from J, with 15 bases in between. The CDR3 spans 14 residues. CDR3 coding DNA: TGCGCCAGCGCGTTCAGGGGCGGAAACACTGAAGCTTTCTTT. This sequence encodes CASAFRGGNTEAFF. The whole variable domain, filled in from reference TRBV5-1 and TRBJ1-1, reads KAGVTQTPRYLIKTRGQQVTLSCSPISGHRSVSWYQQTPGQGLQFLFEYFSETQRNKGNFPGRFSGRQFSNSRSEMNVSTLELGDSALYLCASAFRGGNTEAFFGQGTRLTVV.

The chain employs TRBV20-1 and TRBJ2-1; tentatively, D is TRBD2 (6 bases). V was shortened by 1 base and J by 2 bases, with 6 bases between the two germline ends. The CDR3 spans 13 residues. Germline loops: CDR1 DFQATT, CDR2 SNEGSKA (reference sequence). The CDR3 region is CSARVAAYNEQFF. CDR3 coding DNA: TGCAGTGCTAGAGTAGCGGCCTACAATGAGCAGTTCTTC.

This clonotype appeared a few times. The chain employs TRBV29-1 and TRBJ1-2; D is uncertain. There are 12 residues in the CDR3. The V end lost 4 bases, the J end lost 7 bases, and 13 bases lay between the germline ends. The V gene's germline CDR1 is SQVTM and CDR2 ANQGSEA. DNA for the CDR3: TGCAGCGTTGTTCTGGGGAGAGTTGGCTACACCTTC. It specifies CSVVLGRVGYTF.

The chain links TRBV18 to TRBJ2-7; no clear D. The CDR3 has 11 residues. Germline CDR1 is KGHSH and CDR2 is LQKENI. Trimming stripped 4 bases from V and 5 bases from J, with 6 bases between. The CDR3 sequence: CASSRADEQYF. CDR3 bases: TGTGCCAGCTCACGGGCAGACGAGCAGTACTTC.

This rearrangement joins TRBV6-5 to TRBJ1-5; D is unclear. The V and J ends lost 0 bases and 1 base respectively, with 7 bases between them. The CDR3 has 15 amino acids. Germline V lookup: CDR1 MNHEY, CDR2 SVGAGI. The CDR3 here is CASSYSELSNQPQHF. The CDR3 bases are TGTGCCAGCAGTTACTCGGAGCTAAGCAATCAGCCCCAGCATTTT.

In this sample, this clonotype turned up a few times. The chain employs TRBV28 and TRBJ2-6, with 12 positions matching TRBD2. With 4 bases clipped from V and 2 bases from J, the junction kept 6 bases outside the gene matches. CDR3 length: 18 residues. Per germline, CDR1 MDHEN and CDR2 SYDVKM. This CDR3 reads CASSSPRTSGTGANVLTF. The CDR3 DNA follows: TGTGCCAGCAGTTCCCCCAGGACTAGCGGGACTGGGGCCAACGTCCTGACTTTC.

This clonotype was seen many times. This chain links TRBV20-1 with TRBJ1-4; D is undetermined. Germline V lookup: CDR1 DFQATT, CDR2 SNEGSKA (reference sequence). The V gene lost 0 bases and the J gene lost 0 bases, with 5 bases spanning the gap. There are 14 residues in the CDR3. The CDR3 sequence: CSARDSPTNEKLFF. The CDR3 DNA reads as TGCAGTGCTAGAGATTCGCCAACTAATGAAAAACTGTTTTTT.

This clonotype came up many times. The CDR3 loop reads CASSDIAGGRFGYEQYF. In nucleotides, the CDR3 is TGTGCCAGCAGTGACATAGCGGGGGGCCGGTTTGGCTACGAGCAGTACTTC. The rearrangement links TRBV6-1 to TRBJ2-7; the match to TRBD2 covers 10 bases. This CDR3 region has 17 residues. The germline V gene encodes CDR1 MNHNS and CDR2 SASEGT. V gave up 3 bases and J gave up 3 bases; unmatched junction bases: 11.

This clonotype was counted ten times or more. V and J are TRBV12-3 or TRBV12-4 and TRBJ2-7; D is undetermined. The CDR3 spans 14 residues. The V gene lost 1 base and the J gene lost 4 bases, with 11 bases spanning the gap. CDR3 amino acids: CASSLGRARYEQYF. DNA for the CDR3: TGTGCCAGCAGTTTAGGAAGGGCCCGGTACGAGCAGTACTTC.